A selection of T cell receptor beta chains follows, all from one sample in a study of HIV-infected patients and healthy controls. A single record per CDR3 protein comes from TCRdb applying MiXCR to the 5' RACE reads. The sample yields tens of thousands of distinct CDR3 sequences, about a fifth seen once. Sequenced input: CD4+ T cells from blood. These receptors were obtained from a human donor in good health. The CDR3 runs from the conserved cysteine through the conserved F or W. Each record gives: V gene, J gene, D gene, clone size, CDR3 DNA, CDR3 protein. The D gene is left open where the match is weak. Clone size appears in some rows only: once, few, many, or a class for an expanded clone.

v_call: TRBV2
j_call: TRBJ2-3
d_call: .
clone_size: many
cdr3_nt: TGTGCCAGCAGTCGTCGGCCCGTTAGCGCGCGTAGCACAGATACGCAGTATTTT
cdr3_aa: CASSRRPVSARSTDTQYF

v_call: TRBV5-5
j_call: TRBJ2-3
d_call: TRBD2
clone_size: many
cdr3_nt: TGTGCCAGCAGCTTCGCTCCGGGGGGGACAGATACGCAGTATTTT
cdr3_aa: CASSFAPGGTDTQYF

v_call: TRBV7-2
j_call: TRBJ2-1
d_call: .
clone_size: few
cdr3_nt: TGTGCCAGCAGCCTCCCAACTAGTAGCCCGTTATGGTTCTTC
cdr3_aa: CASSLPTSSPLWFF

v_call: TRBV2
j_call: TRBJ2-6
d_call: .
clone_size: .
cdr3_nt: TGTGCCAGCACCACAGGGATAAGTGGGGCCAACGTCCTGACTTTC
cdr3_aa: CASTTGISGANVLTF

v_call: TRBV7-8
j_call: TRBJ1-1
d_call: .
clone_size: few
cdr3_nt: TGTGCCAGCAGCTCACCGGACAGATTTCCTACCATGAACACTGAAGCTTTCTTT
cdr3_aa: CASSSPDRFPTMNTEAFF

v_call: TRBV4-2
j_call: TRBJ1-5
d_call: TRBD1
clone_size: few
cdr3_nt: TGTGCCAGCAGCCAAGGGACAGGGGGAGGCAATCAGCCCCAGCATTTT
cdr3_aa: CASSQGTGGGNQPQHF

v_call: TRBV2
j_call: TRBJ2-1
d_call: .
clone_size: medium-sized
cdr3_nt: TGTGCCAGCAGTGAAGACCCAAGGTATCAGCAGTTCTTC
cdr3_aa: CASSEDPRYQQFF

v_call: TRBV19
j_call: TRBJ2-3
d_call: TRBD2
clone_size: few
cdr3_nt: TGTGCCAGTACCCAATCCGGGACTCCGCTGGGACTAGAGAGAGGGACGCAGTATTTT
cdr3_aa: CASTQSGTPLGLERGTQYF

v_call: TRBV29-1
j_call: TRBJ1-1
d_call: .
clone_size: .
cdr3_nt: TGCAGCGTGGGAGACATCGAAGCTTTCTTT
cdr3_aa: CSVGDIEAFF

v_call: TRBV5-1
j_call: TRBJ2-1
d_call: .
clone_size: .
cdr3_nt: TGCGCCAGCAGCTTAGGGGTTGCCAGTGAGCAGTTCTTC
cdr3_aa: CASSLGVASEQFF

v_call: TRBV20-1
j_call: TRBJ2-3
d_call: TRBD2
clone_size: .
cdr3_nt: TGCAGTGCTAGGCGGGAGGGTAGGGCAGATACGCAGTATTTT
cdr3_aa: CSARREGRADTQYF

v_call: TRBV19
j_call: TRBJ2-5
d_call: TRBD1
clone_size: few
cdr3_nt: TGTGCCAGTAGGGGACAGGGGCGTGAGACCCAGTACTTC
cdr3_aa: CASRGQGRETQYF

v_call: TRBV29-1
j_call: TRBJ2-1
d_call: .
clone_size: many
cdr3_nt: TGCAGCGTTGCCAATGAGCAGTTCTTC
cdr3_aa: CSVANEQFF

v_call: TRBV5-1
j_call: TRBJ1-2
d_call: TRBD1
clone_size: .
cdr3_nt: TGCGCCAGCAGCTTGGCCGGGACAGGGGTAATGGACTATGGCTACACCTTC
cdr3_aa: CASSLAGTGVMDYGYTF

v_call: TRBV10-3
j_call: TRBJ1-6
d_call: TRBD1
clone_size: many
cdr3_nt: TGTGCCATCAGTGAGTCGAAAGGGGGGACAGGCCAGAGACCCCTCCACTTT
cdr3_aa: CAISESKGGTGQRPLHF

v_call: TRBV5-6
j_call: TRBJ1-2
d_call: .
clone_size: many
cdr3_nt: TGTGCCAGCAGCTGGGACCGCCGGCGCTACACCTTC
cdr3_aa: CASSWDRRRYTF

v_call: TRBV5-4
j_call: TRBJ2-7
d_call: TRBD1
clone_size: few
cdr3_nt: TGTGCCAGCAGCTTGGAGGACAGGGAGTCCTACGAGCAGTACTTC
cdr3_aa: CASSLEDRESYEQYF

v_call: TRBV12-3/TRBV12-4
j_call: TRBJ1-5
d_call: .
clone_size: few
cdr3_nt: TGTGCCAGCAGTCCACAGGAAAGGTATCAGCCCCAGCATTTT
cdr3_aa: CASSPQERYQPQHF

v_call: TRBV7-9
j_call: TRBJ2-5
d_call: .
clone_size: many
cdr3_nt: TGTGCCAGCAGCCGAGGGGGGATTGGAGAGACCCAGTACTTC
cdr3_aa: CASSRGGIGETQYF

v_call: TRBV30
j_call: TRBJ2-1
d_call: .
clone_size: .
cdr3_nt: TGTGCCTGGCGCAATGTACGTACTAAGGAGGTAGGCAATGAGCAGTTCTTC
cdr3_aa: CAWRNVRTKEVGNEQFF

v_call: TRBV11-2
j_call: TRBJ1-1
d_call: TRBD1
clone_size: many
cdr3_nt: TGTGCCAGCAGCTTAGTTGTTGCAGGGGGCGGCACTGAAGCTTTCTTT
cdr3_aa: CASSLVVAGGGTEAFF

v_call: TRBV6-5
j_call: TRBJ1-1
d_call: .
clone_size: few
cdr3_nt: TGTGCCAGCAGTTACGACTACCTTAGGGGTAACACTGAAGCTTTCTTT
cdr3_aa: CASSYDYLRGNTEAFF

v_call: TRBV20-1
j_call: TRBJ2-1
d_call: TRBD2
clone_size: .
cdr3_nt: TGCAGTGCTAAGGGGACTAGCATGTCCTACAATGAGCAGTTCTTC
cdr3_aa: CSAKGTSMSYNEQFF

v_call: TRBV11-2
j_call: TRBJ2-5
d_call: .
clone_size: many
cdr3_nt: TGTGCCAGCAGCTCTCAGCGGCAAGAGACCCAGTACTTC
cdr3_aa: CASSSQRQETQYF

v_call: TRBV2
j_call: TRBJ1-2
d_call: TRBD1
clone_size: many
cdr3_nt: TGTGCCAGCAGTGTAGACAGGGATATCTATGGCTACACCTTC
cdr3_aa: CASSVDRDIYGYTF

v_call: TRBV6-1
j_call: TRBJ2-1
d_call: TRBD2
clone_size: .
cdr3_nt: TGTGCCAGCAGGGGGGGGTCCTACAATGAGCAGTTCTTC
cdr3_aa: CASRGGSYNEQFF

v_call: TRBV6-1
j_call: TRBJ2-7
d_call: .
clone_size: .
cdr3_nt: TGTGCCAGCAGTGAAGCGCTTAACGGGGCGATCTACGAGCAGTACTTC
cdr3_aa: CASSEALNGAIYEQYF

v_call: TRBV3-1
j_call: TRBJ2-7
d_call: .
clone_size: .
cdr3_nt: TGTGCCAGCAGCCAAGACCTGGGGGGTTACGAGCAGTACTTC
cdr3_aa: CASSQDLGGYEQYF

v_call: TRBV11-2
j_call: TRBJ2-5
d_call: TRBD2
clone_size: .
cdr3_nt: TGTGCCAGCAGCTGGACTAGCGGGAGTAAAGAGACCCAGTACTTC
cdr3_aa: CASSWTSGSKETQYF

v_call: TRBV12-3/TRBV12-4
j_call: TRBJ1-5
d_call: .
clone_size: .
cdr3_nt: TGTGCCAGCAGTTTCGCAGGATCGCCCCAGCATTTT
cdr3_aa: CASSFAGSPQHF

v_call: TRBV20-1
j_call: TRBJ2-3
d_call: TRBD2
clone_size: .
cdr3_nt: TGCAGTGCTAGAGACCCAACTCTTAGCGGGGGCACAGATACGCAGTATTTT
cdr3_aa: CSARDPTLSGGTDTQYF

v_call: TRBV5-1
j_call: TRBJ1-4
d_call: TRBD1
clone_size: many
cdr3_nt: TGCGCCAGCAGCTTGGCGGGGGGGACAGGGGAAGAAAAACTGTTTTTT
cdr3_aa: CASSLAGGTGEEKLFF

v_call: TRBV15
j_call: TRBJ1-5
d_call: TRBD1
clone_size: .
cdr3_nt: TGTGCCACCAGCAGAGGACTAGGGACAGGCAATCAGCCCCAGCATTTT
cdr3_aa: CATSRGLGTGNQPQHF

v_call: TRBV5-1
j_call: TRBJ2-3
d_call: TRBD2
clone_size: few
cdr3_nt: TGCGCCAGCAGCCTAGACCTAGCGGGGACCACAGATACGCAGTATTTT
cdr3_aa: CASSLDLAGTTDTQYF

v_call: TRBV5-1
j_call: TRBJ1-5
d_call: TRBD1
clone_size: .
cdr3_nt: TGCGCCAGCAGCACTGGGACAGGGCAGTTTAACCCCCAGCATTTT
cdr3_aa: CASSTGTGQFNPQHF

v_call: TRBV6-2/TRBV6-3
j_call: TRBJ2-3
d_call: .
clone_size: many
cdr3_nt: TGTGCCAGCACGTCAAGTCTCGAGACAGATACGCAGTATTTT
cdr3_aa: CASTSSLETDTQYF

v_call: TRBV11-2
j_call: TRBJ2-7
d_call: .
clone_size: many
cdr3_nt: TGTGCCAGCCAGGTAGACAGGAACTACGAGCAGTACTTC
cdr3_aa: CASQVDRNYEQYF

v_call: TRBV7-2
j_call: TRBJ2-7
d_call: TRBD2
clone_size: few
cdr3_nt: TGTGCCAGCAGCGGGACTAGCGGTAGCTCCTACGAGCAGTACTTC
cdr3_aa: CASSGTSGSSYEQYF

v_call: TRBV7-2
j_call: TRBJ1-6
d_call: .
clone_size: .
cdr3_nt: TGTGCCAGCAGCTTAGTTTTCCGGAGCAGCTCCTATAATTCACCCCTCCACTTT
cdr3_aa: CASSLVFRSSSYNSPLHF

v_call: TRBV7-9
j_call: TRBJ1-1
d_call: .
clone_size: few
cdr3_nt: TGTGCCACCGGACCCAGGGCGCTGAACACTGAAGCTTTCTTT
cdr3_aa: CATGPRALNTEAFF

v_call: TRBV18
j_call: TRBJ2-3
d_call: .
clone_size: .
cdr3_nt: TGTGCCAGCTCACCAGGTCAGGGCGGGGCAGATACGCAGTATTTT
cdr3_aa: CASSPGQGGADTQYF

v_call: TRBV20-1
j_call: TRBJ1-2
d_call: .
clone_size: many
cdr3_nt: TGCAGTGCTAGAGATTCCGGGACGTCTAACTATGGCTACACCTTC
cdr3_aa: CSARDSGTSNYGYTF

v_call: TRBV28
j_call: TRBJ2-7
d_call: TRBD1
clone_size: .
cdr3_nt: TGTGCCAGCAGCTCGGGACAGTCTTACGAGCAGTACTTC
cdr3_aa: CASSSGQSYEQYF

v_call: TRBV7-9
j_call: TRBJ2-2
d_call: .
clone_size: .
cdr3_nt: TGTGCCAGCAGCTCGCTCGGGACAACACAGACCGGGGAGCTGTTTTTT
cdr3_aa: CASSSLGTTQTGELFF

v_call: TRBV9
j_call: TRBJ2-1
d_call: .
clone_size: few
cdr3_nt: TGTGCCAGCAGCGTAGATAGGCAGGGTTACAATGAGCAGTTCTTC
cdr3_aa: CASSVDRQGYNEQFF

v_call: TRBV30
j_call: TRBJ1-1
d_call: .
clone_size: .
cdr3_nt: TGTGCCTGGATCCACACTCTGGGGACTGAAGCTTTCTTT
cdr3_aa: CAWIHTLGTEAFF

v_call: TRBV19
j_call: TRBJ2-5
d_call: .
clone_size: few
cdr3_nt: TGTGCCAGTAGTCGACAGATCCAAGAGACCCAGTACTTC
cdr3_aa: CASSRQIQETQYF

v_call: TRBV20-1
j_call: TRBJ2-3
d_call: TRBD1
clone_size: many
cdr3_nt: TGCAGTGCGACCACATACAGGGGCCGCACAGATACGCAGTATTTT
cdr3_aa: CSATTYRGRTDTQYF

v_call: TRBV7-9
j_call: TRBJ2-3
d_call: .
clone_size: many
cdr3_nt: TGTGCCAGCACCTTTGATGGGCGGCCACAAGATACGCAGTATTTT
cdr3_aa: CASTFDGRPQDTQYF

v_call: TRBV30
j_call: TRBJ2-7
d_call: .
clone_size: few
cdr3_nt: TGTGCCTGGGGCGTCGGGTACGAGCAGTACTTC
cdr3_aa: CAWGVGYEQYF

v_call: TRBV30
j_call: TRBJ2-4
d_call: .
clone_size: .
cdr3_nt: TGTGCCTGGAGTGTTGATACTAATATTCAGTACTTC
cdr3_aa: CAWSVDTNIQYF